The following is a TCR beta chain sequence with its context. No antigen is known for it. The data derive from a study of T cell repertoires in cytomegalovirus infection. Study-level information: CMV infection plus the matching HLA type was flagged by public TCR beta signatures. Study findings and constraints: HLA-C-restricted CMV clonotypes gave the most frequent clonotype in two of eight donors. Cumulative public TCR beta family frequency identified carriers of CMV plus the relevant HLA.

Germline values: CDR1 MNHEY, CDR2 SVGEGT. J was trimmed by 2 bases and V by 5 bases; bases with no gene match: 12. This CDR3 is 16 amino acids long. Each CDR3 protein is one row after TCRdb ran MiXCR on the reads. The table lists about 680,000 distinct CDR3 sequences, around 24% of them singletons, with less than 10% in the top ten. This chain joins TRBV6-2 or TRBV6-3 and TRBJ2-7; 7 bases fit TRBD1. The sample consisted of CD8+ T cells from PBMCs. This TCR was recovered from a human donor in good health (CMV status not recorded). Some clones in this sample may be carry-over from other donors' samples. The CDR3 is CASSRSQPGTAYEQYF. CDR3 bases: TGTGCCAGCAGTCGATCTCAACCCGGGACAGCCTACGAGCAGTACTTC.